This entry lists 14 T cell receptor beta chains sequenced from one sample in a study of spatial heterogeneity in lung cancer. Described time point: blood at routine non-recurrence follow-up after resection. MiXCR was run by TCRdb on the 5' RACE reads, yielding one entry per CDR3 protein. The sample has tens of thousands of distinct CDR3 sequences; about 5.3% are singletons. The source material was PBMCs, sampled at follow-up. The source of these receptors is a female donor with early-stage non-small cell lung cancer.

The chain carries TRBV7-2 and TRBJ2-4, with 10 bases identical to TRBD2. Germline CDR1 reads SGHTA; CDR2 reads FQGNSA. After removal of 1 base from V and 4 bases from J, the junction contained 10 bases not matched to a gene. The CDR3 covers 18 residues. The CDR3 DNA reads as TGTGCCAGCAGCTTAGAGGCCCTTAGCGGGGGGCCGAAAAACATTCAGTACTTC. Translated, it gives CASSLEALSGGPKNIQYF.

In its sample, this clonotype ranks as medium-sized (0.01 to 0.1%). The gene calls are TRBV14 and TRBJ2-1, with 11 bases fitting TRBD2. CDR3 length: 14 amino acids. Per germline, CDR1 SGHDN and CDR2 FVKESK. With V trimmed by 4 bases and J by 14 bases, 10 bases remained unmatched. Here the CDR3 reads CASSRLAGTRVEFF. The DNA of the CDR3 is TGTGCCAGCAGCCGACTAGCGGGAACGAGAGTTGAGTTCTTC.

This clonotype has ten or more counts. The genes are TRBV12-3 or TRBV12-4 and TRBJ2-2; 8 bases map to TRBD2. J lost 4 bases, V lost 6 bases, and 4 bases had no gene match. The CDR3 is 14 amino acids. The CDR3 loop is CASSSLAGTGELFF. Written as DNA, the CDR3 is TGTGCCAGCAGCTCGCTAGCGGGCACCGGGGAGCTGTTTTTT.

In this sample, this clonotype turned up many times. The V call is TRBV28, the J call TRBJ2-1; 14 positions match TRBD2. The CDR3 length is 15 residues. V gave up 6 bases and J gave up 5 bases; unmatched junction bases: 3. CDR1 and CDR2 from the germline V gene are MDHEN and SYDVKM. The CDR3, as DNA: TGTGCCAGCAGGGGACTAGCGGGAGTCAACAATGAGCAGTTCTTC. Amino acids: CASRGLAGVNNEQFF.

This clonotype was observed many times. The chain is built from TRBV5-1 and TRBJ1-4, with no clear D. This CDR3 contains 15 residues. Trimming cost V 0 bases and J 8 bases, with 14 bases left between them. Germline CDR1 reads SGHRS; CDR2 reads YFSETQ. Here the CDR3 DNA reads TGCGCCAGCAGCTTGGGTGGAGACCGATCCGAAAAACTGTTTTTT. Amino acid sequence: CASSLGGDRSEKLFF. The full variable domain, rest sourced from reference TRBV5-1 and TRBJ1-4, is KAGVTQTPRYLIKTRGQQVTLSCSPISGHRSVSWYQQTPGQGLQFLFEYFSETQRNKGNFPGRFSGRQFSNSRSEMNVSTLELGDSALYLCASSLGGDRSEKLFFGSGTQLSVL.

This clonotype occurred many times. The chain carries TRBV30 and TRBJ1-4; D is ambiguous. Germline loops: CDR1 GTSNPN, CDR2 SVGIG (reference sequence). CDR3 length equals 12 residues. Trimming shortened V by 4 bases and J by 8 bases, and 11 bases separated the two germline ends. CDR3 nucleotides: TGTGCCTGGACCGCAGTCGGGGAAAAACTGTTTTTT. This sequence encodes CAWTAVGEKLFF.

In this sample, this clonotype turned up a few times. The rearrangement joins TRBV11-2 to TRBJ2-1; 8 nucleotides align to TRBD2. V lost 0 bases to trimming and J lost 2 bases; unmatched junction nucleotides: 6. Germline V CDR1 and CDR2: SGHAT, FQNNGV. The CDR3 has 17 amino acids. CDR3 in amino acids: CASSLESSSGPYNEQFF. DNA for the CDR3: TGTGCCAGCAGCTTAGAAAGTTCTAGCGGGCCCTACAATGAGCAGTTCTTC.

This clonotype was counted ten times or more. J is TRBJ2-3 and V is TRBV11-2; D gene uncertain. This CDR3 spans 14 amino acids. Looked up from germline, CDR1 is SGHAT and CDR2 is FQNNGV. V was cut by 2 bases and J by 5 bases, with 11 bases left in between. The CDR3 loop is CASSLNRIGDTQYF. CDR3 coding DNA: TGTGCCAGCAGCTTAAATCGGATCGGAGATACGCAGTATTTT. The full variable domain, its missing parts supplied by reference TRBV11-2 and TRBJ2-3, is EAGVAQSPRYKIIEKRQSVAFWCNPISGHATLYWYQQILGQGPKLLIQFQNNGVVDDSQLPKDRFSAERLKGVDSTLKIQPAKLEDSAVYLCASSLNRIGDTQYFGPGTRLTVL.

This clonotype has ten or more counts. The chain uses TRBV20-1 and TRBJ2-3, with 11 bases matching TRBD2. The CDR3 contains 15 residues. The germline V gene has CDR1 DFQATT and CDR2 SNEGSKA (reference sequence). The junction had 7 bases not matched to a gene; V was cut back by 4 bases and J by 4 bases. CDR3 sequence reads: CSATSGRFAADTQYF. The CDR3, as DNA: TGCAGTGCTACTAGCGGGAGGTTTGCGGCAGATACGCAGTATTTT.

This clonotype has ten or more counts. The J gene is TRBJ2-5, the V gene TRBV19; 14 bases match TRBD2. Germline CDR1 and CDR2: LNHDA and SQIVND (reference sequence). The CDR3 runs to 15 residues. V lost 10 bases to trimming and J lost 5 bases; unmatched junction nucleotides: 9. DNA of the CDR3: TGTGCCACCAGACTAGCGGGAGGGCCTTTGGAGACCCAGTACTTC. Translated, it gives CATRLAGGPLETQYF.

In this sample, this clonotype turned up a few times. The chain carries TRBV7-9 and TRBJ1-2, with D unresolved. Trimming took 0 bases from V and 5 from J, leaving 7 bases between them. CDR3 length: 13 amino acids. Per germline, CDR1 SEHNR and CDR2 FQNEAQ (reference sequence). The CDR3 DNA follows: TGTGCCAGCAGCTTAGCGGAACAATATGGCTACACCTTC. This gives the protein CASSLAEQYGYTF.

This clonotype showed up many times. The chain joins TRBV6-6 to TRBJ1-2; 12 bases are a match to TRBD1. Germline CDR1 reads MNHNY; CDR2 reads SVGAGI (reference sequence). This CDR3 comprises 15 residues. Germline trimming cut 2 bases from V and 7 bases from J; bases unmatched to any gene: 5. CDR3 region: CASSYGTGGGSGYTF. CDR3 sequence (DNA): TGTGCCAGCAGTTACGGGACAGGGGGCGGTTCTGGCTACACCTTC.

This clonotype appeared many times. The J gene is TRBJ2-3, the V gene TRBV20-1; TRBD2 agrees at 12 bases. The germline V gene has CDR1 DFQATT and CDR2 SNEGSKA (reference sequence). The V segment lost 3 bases and the J segment 5 bases; nucleotides outside the gene matches: 3. The CDR3 runs to 14 residues. CDR3 in DNA: TGCAGTGCTAGGGGGGGACTAGCGGGAGATACGCAGTATTTT. Protein: CSARGGLAGDTQYF.

This clonotype has at least ten counts. The rearrangement links TRBV12-5 to TRBJ1-5, with D possibly being TRBD1 (5 bases). V lost 2 bases to trimming and J lost 8 bases, with 10 bases between them. Germline V lookup: CDR1 LGHNT, CDR2 FRNRAP. The CDR3 contains 13 residues. The CDR3 DNA reads as TGTGCTAGTGGTTTGACGGGACGCGAGCCCCAGCATTTT. This encodes CASGLTGREPQHF.